A selection of T cell receptor beta chains follows, all from one sample in a study of identical twins. Using its own MiXCR run on the 5' RACE reads, TCRdb lists one record per CDR3 protein. The sample holds about 470,000 distinct CDR3 sequences, 20% to 25% seen once. These data are also associated with another study on T cells expressing NK-cell markers.

The specimen was CD4+ T cells sorted from blood. The source of these receptors is a woman aged 18-29 years in good health. Each CDR3 is given with its conserved first and last residue. A D gene is named only where the DNA matches it firmly. Clone sizes are given selectively: once, few, many, or a class where the clone is expanded.

clone size | J gene | D gene | V gene | CDR3 protein | CDR3 DNA
- | TRBJ2-7 | TRBD1 | TRBV10-3 | CAISEARQGQYF | TGTGCCATCAGTGAGGCAAGACAGGGACAGTACTTC
many | TRBJ2-2 | TRBD2 | TRBV2 | CASSGSGRSNTGELFF | TGTGCCAGCAGTGGTAGCGGGAGGTCGAACACCGGGGAGCTGTTTTTT
- | TRBJ2-1 | - | TRBV30 | CAWRPNRAPYNEQFF | TGTGCCTGGAGACCTAATAGGGCCCCCTACAATGAGCAGTTCTTC
- | TRBJ2-3 | - | TRBV20-1 | CSARVRGGADTQYF | TGCAGTGCTAGGGTTCGCGGGGGCGCAGATACGCAGTATTTT
- | TRBJ2-7 | - | TRBV30 | CAWSVGRWYPYEQYF | TGTGCCTGGAGTGTAGGGCGATGGTATCCCTACGAGCAGTACTTC
few | TRBJ1-2 | - | TRBV12-3/TRBV12-4 | CASSRQGRPDPNYGYTF | TGTGCCAGCAGCCGCCAAGGGAGACCAGATCCGAACTATGGCTACACCTTC
few | TRBJ2-3 | - | TRBV28 | CASRPGRGTDTQYF | TGTGCCAGCAGGCCGGGCAGAGGCACAGATACGCAGTATTTT
few | TRBJ2-1 | TRBD2 | TRBV6-2/TRBV6-3 | CASSYSRLAVRPEQFF | TGTGCCAGCAGTTACTCACGACTAGCGGTCCGTCCAGAGCAGTTCTTC
few | TRBJ2-3 | - | TRBV5-1 | CASNLGPTEGTQYF | TGCGCCAGCAACCTCGGCCCCACCGAGGGTACGCAGTATTTT
few | TRBJ2-7 | - | TRBV7-2 | CASSQGLKGTYF | TGTGCCAGCAGCCAAGGCTTGAAGGGGACGTACTTC
- | TRBJ2-5 | - | TRBV7-8 | CASISYRTTSRGYQETQYF | TGTGCCAGCATCTCTTACCGGACCACTTCGAGGGGGTACCAAGAGACCCAGTACTTC
few | TRBJ1-2 | TRBD1 | TRBV29-1 | CSSGQGNMDGYTF | TGCAGCTCGGGACAGGGGAATATGGATGGCTACACCTTC
few | TRBJ1-6 | - | TRBV5-1 | CASSMDSYSPLHF | TGCGCCAGCAGCATGGACAGTTATTCACCCCTCCACTTT
few | TRBJ1-1 | - | TRBV12-3/TRBV12-4 | CASSFSGQAFF | TGTGCCAGCAGTTTCTCGGGGCAAGCTTTCTTT
- | TRBJ2-3 | TRBD2 | TRBV5-6 | CASSPGGGSTDTQYF | TGTGCCAGCAGCCCGGGCGGGGGGTCCACAGATACGCAGTATTTT
- | TRBJ2-2 | TRBD2 | TRBV5-1 | CASSSSGGANTGELFF | TGCGCCAGCAGCTCTAGCGGGGGGGCGAACACCGGGGAGCTGTTTTTT
few | TRBJ1-2 | TRBD1 | TRBV29-1 | CSVTTGADYGYTF | TGCAGCGTTACTACAGGGGCTGACTATGGCTACACCTTC
- | TRBJ1-1 | - | TRBV5-1 | CASSGGVTEAFF | TGCGCCAGCAGTGGGGGGGTGACTGAAGCTTTCTTT
- | TRBJ2-7 | - | TRBV6-2/TRBV6-3 | CASSTPNQPFYEQYF | TGTGCCAGCAGTACCCCGAACCAGCCCTTCTACGAGCAGTACTTC
few | TRBJ2-7 | TRBD1 | TRBV5-1 | CASSLAGQTYEQYF | TGCGCCAGCAGCTTGGCGGGACAGACCTACGAGCAGTACTTC
- | TRBJ1-1 | - | TRBV29-1 | CSVGSPETAAFF | TGCAGCGTTGGAAGCCCCGAGACGGCAGCTTTCTTT
few | TRBJ2-1 | - | TRBV4-3 | CASSHTKSGNEQFF | TGCGCCAGCAGCCATACTAAATCAGGAAATGAGCAGTTCTTC
few | TRBJ2-5 | - | TRBV5-1 | CASSFLGTETQYF | TGCGCCAGCAGCTTTCTGGGTACGGAGACCCAGTACTTC
- | TRBJ1-3 | - | TRBV6-5 | CASSYSRFSGNTIYF | TGTGCCAGCAGTTACTCCCGATTCTCTGGAAACACCATATATTTT
once | TRBJ2-5 | TRBD1 | TRBV20-1 | CSAGDRAETQYF | TGCAGTGCCGGTGACAGGGCCGAGACCCAGTACTTC
- | TRBJ2-7 | TRBD1 | TRBV25-1 | CASSPAGTGNSYEQYF | TGTGCCAGCAGCCCTGCCGGGACAGGGAATTCCTACGAGCAGTACTTC
- | TRBJ1-2 | - | TRBV5-1 | CASSLEVTDYGYTF | TGCGCCAGCAGCTTGGAAGTGACAGACTATGGCTACACCTTC
many | TRBJ1-1 | - | TRBV11-2 | CASSFSYTEAFF | TGTGCCAGCAGCTTTAGTTACACTGAAGCTTTCTTT
few | TRBJ2-7 | - | TRBV5-1 | CASSLAPIGYEQYF | TGCGCCAGCAGCTTGGCTCCAATCGGCTACGAGCAGTACTTC
- | TRBJ2-7 | - | TRBV4-3 | CASSQGFRSSYEQYF | TGCGCCAGCAGCCAAGGATTTCGGAGCTCCTACGAGCAGTACTTC
- | TRBJ2-7 | TRBD2 | TRBV6-1 | CASILSASGGANEQYF | TGTGCCAGCATCCTCTCGGCTAGCGGGGGGGCGAACGAGCAGTACTTC
- | TRBJ1-5 | TRBD1 | TRBV10-3 | CAISESGTGNQPQHF | TGTGCCATCAGTGAGTCGGGGACAGGGAATCAGCCCCAGCATTTT
many | TRBJ1-5 | - | TRBV20-1 | CSATNPGGGLNQPQHF | TGCAGTGCTACCAACCCCGGGGGGGGTCTGAATCAGCCCCAGCATTTT
few | TRBJ2-1 | TRBD2 | TRBV5-1 | CASSPWTSGDREQFF | TGCGCCAGCAGCCCCTGGACTAGCGGGGATCGGGAGCAGTTCTTC
- | TRBJ1-3 | - | TRBV9 | CASSVFAGTGNTIYF | TGTGCCAGCAGCGTATTCGCAGGGACTGGAAACACCATATATTTT
few | TRBJ2-3 | TRBD2 | TRBV11-2 | CASSARGLAGGLNTDTQYF | TGTGCCAGCAGCGCCAGGGGACTAGCGGGAGGACTCAACACAGATACGCAGTATTTT
- | TRBJ2-1 | - | TRBV7-8 | CASSITTDNEQFF | TGTGCCAGCAGCATAACTACGGACAATGAGCAGTTCTTC
- | TRBJ2-2 | TRBD2 | TRBV7-2 | CASSFRGSGPGELFF | TGTGCCAGCAGCTTCCGGGGTAGCGGGCCCGGGGAGCTGTTTTTT
few | TRBJ2-1 | - | TRBV25-1 | CASSESGTARNEQFF | TGTGCCAGCAGTGAATCCGGGACGGCGAGGAATGAGCAGTTCTTC
few | TRBJ1-2 | - | TRBV7-2 | CASSLTGRGYTF | TGTGCCAGCAGCTTAACGGGTCGTGGCTACACCTTC
- | TRBJ2-7 | TRBD2 | TRBV7-2 | CASSSGTSGGREQYF | TGTGCCAGCAGCTCCGGGACTAGCGGGGGCCGCGAGCAGTACTTC
few | TRBJ2-7 | - | TRBV13 | CASSYSSGVVTYEQYF | TGTGCCAGCAGCTACTCCTCAGGGGTCGTGACCTACGAGCAGTACTTC
few | TRBJ2-1 | TRBD2 | TRBV7-9 | CASSLAPGTSGYNEQFF | TGTGCCAGCAGCTTAGCGCCCGGGACTAGCGGTTACAATGAGCAGTTCTTC